Listed below are T cell receptor beta chains from one sample, sequenced in a study of blood T cell repertoires in COVID-19. The repertoire was sequenced with immunoSEQ multiplex PCR; TCRdb's copy has only in-frame clones and lacks some. The profile shows some 320,000 clones, 85% of them singletons. Sequencing was done on a sample of peripheral blood. These receptors came from a human donor in a cohort sampled during active COVID-19. CDR3s leave out the opening cysteine and the closing phenylalanine or tryptophan. Each record gives: J gene, V gene, CDR3 protein.

J: TRBJ2-3; V: TRBV7-3; CDR3: ASSSGTSASDTQY
J: TRBJ1-1; V: TRBV7-9; CDR3: ASSFGQGNTEAF
J: TRBJ1-4; V: TRBV7-6; CDR3: ASSLGGTLNEKLF
J: TRBJ1-3; V: TRBV6-5; CDR3: ASGLSSGNTIY
J: TRBJ2-1; V: TRBV5-1; CDR3: ASSFNSGGYNEQF
J: TRBJ2-1; V: TRBV3-1/TRBV3-2; CDR3: ASSQTTKTSGGYNEQF
J: TRBJ2-1; V: TRBV9; CDR3: ASSVVSGGYNEQF
J: TRBJ2-3; V: TRBV25-1; CDR3: ASSDSSSGAKWDTQY
J: TRBJ2-5; V: TRBV5-6; CDR3: ASSPTGTETQY
J: TRBJ1-3; V: TRBV19; CDR3: ASSIFSLSGNTIY
J: TRBJ1-5; V: TRBV27; CDR3: ASKYRWNQPQH
J: TRBJ1-2; V: TRBV12-3/TRBV12-4; CDR3: ASSRDRIYGYT
J: TRBJ2-2; V: TRBV30; CDR3: AWMSRVSTGELF
J: TRBJ2-7; V: TRBV14; CDR3: ASSQAGIADYEQY
J: TRBJ1-2; V: TRBV24-1; CDR3: ATSDSQIPSYGYT
J: TRBJ1-2; V: TRBV11-2; CDR3: ASSFRGGNGYT
J: TRBJ1-2; V: TRBV6-5; CDR3: ASSQGSGYT
J: TRBJ2-2; V: TRBV5-1; CDR3: ASSPGNSNTGELF
J: TRBJ2-3; V: TRBV27; CDR3: ASSLALGADTQY
J: TRBJ1-1; V: TRBV7-9; CDR3: ATLPSGGRTEAF
J: TRBJ2-2; V: TRBV27; CDR3: ASRSLAGDTGELF
J: TRBJ2-1; V: TRBV18; CDR3: ASSPPEKNEQF
J: TRBJ1-2; V: TRBV28; CDR3: ASSLGTGVYRDGYT
J: TRBJ2-4; V: TRBV12-5; CDR3: ASGSQTLAKNIQY
J: TRBJ2-7; V: TRBV7-9; CDR3: ASSFLLRDRIYEQY
J: TRBJ1-3; V: TRBV20-1; CDR3: SASPPDRGHGNTIY
J: TRBJ2-7; V: TRBV18; CDR3: ASSPRDRAYEQY
J: TRBJ1-2; V: TRBV27; CDR3: ASSLATNYGYT
J: TRBJ1-1; V: TRBV7-9; CDR3: ASSLGTGTLLNTEAF
J: TRBJ1-1; V: TRBV2; CDR3: ASSEIQGDTEAF
J: TRBJ1-4; V: TRBV5-1; CDR3: ASGYRGDEKLF
J: TRBJ2-3; V: TRBV3-1/TRBV3-2; CDR3: ASSSDGGTDTQY
J: TRBJ1-3; V: TRBV30; CDR3: AWSVPGDTIY
J: TRBJ1-1; V: TRBV30; CDR3: AWSHSGNTEAF
J: TRBJ2-7; V: TRBV6-5; CDR3: ASADSNSYEQY
J: TRBJ2-3; V: TRBV6-5; CDR3: ASSSSGTSTDTQY
J: TRBJ2-5; V: TRBV11-3; CDR3: ASSLEVAGLLKQETQY
J: TRBJ1-4; V: TRBV20-1; CDR3: SASVPGQTNEKLF
J: TRBJ2-7; V: TRBV5-1; CDR3: ASSSTSEQY
J: TRBJ1-1; V: TRBV30; CDR3: AWNIQVKTEAF
J: TRBJ1-1; V: TRBV20-1; CDR3: SASLSYEAF
J: TRBJ1-5; V: TRBV14; CDR3: ASSRSWGQPQH
J: TRBJ2-3; V: TRBV6-5; CDR3: ASRDRNTDTQY
J: TRBJ1-5; V: TRBV30; CDR3: AWRDRAGQPQH
J: TRBJ1-5; V: TRBV4-1; CDR3: ASRRQGTGQPQH
J: TRBJ2-7; V: TRBV25-1; CDR3: ASSESGTGAYEQY
J: TRBJ2-1; V: TRBV5-5; CDR3: ASTVGRAYNEQF
J: TRBJ1-1; V: TRBV24-1; CDR3: ATSMTGNTEAF